This T cell receptor (beta chain) came from a study of sequential checkpoint blockade in melanoma. Across the study: Randomization was 1:1 between first-line nivolumab→ipilimumab and ipilimumab→nivolumab. Maintenance nivolumab came after either treatment sequence.

The treatment is: randomized to nivolumab then ipilimumab (arm A) or the reverse (arm B). No patient had prior DNA-damaging chemotherapy. PBMC sorting kept live CD3+CD8+ cells without CD19 or CD56. Method: immunoSEQ multiplex PCR; TCRdb's copy keeps in-frame clones and lacks some. The sample consists of fewer than 20,000 clones, around three fifths of them appearing once. After removal of 5 bases from V and 4 bases from J, the junction contained 12 bases not matched to a gene. Germline V gives CDR1 MDHEN, CDR2 SYDVKM. The CDR3 is made up of 16 amino acids. The sequence was collected from a human donor with melanoma. The material was CD8+ T cells sorted from blood (inferred from file names), obtained from a patient given nivolumab and ipilimumab in sequence. The V gene is TRBV28, the J gene TRBJ2-7, with 9 bases lining up with TRBD1. In nucleotides, the CDR3 is TGTGCCAGCAGTCCTGTAGAAAACAGGGGGCATTACGAGCAGTACTTC. Translation: CASSPVENRGHYEQYF.